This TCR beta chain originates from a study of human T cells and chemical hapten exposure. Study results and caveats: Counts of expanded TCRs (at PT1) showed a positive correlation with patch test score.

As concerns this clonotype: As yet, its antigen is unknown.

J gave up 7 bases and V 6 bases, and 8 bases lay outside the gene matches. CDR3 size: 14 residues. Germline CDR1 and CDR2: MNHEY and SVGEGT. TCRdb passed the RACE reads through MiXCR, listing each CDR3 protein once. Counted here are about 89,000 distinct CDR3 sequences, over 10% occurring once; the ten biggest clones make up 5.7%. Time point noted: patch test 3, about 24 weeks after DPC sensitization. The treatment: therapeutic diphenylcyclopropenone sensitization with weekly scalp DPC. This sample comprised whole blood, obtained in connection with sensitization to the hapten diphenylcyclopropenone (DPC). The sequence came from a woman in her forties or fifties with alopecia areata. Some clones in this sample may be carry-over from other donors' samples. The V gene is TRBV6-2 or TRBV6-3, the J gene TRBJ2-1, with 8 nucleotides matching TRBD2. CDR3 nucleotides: TGTGCCAGCAGCGCGACAGCGGGAGTTAATGAGCAGTTCTTC. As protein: CASSATAGVNEQFF.